The 24 T cell receptor beta chains given below trace back to one sample, sequenced in a study of regulatory T cells in long-lasting Graves disease. The TCR beta library used iRepertoire HTBI primers with Arm-PCR amplification of CDR3. TCRdb called the multiplex PCR reads again in MiXCR, with one record for every CDR3 protein. The sample has roughly 400,000 distinct CDR3 sequences, around 20% seen once; the top ten hold over 11%. Time point reported: persistent/refractory GD, antithyroid drugs over 5 years with positive TRAb. TCR sequences were obtained from RNA taken from PBMCs. This sample comprised peripheral blood mononuclear cells (PBMCs), obtained when the disease was refractory, from a patient treated with antithyroid drugs. The origin of the receptors is a female donor with Graves disease.

This clonotype has ten or more counts. The chain couples TRBV12-3 or TRBV12-4 to TRBJ1-1; tentatively, D is TRBD1 (5 bases). The CDR3 covers 14 residues. Deletions cut 6 bases from V and 3 bases from J, with 14 bases between. In DNA form, the CDR3 reads TGTGCCAGCAGCTTTGCGGGCAGGGACACTGAAGCTTTCTTT. Its translation: CASSFAGRDTEAFF.

The chain combines TRBV11-2 with TRBJ2-7, with D perhaps matching TRBD2 (5 bases). The CDR3 has 14 residues. V gave up 0 bases and J gave up 5 bases, with 11 bases separating them. Germline values: CDR1 SGHAT, CDR2 FQNNGV. CDR3 bases: TGTGCCAGCAGCTTAGACGCTAGCTCGAACGAGCAGTACTTC. Its translation is CASSLDASSNEQYF.

The V call is TRBV4-1, the J call TRBJ2-2; possible D gene TRBD2, 5 bases. V was shortened by 2 bases and J by 5 bases, with 9 bases between the two germline ends. The CDR3 length is 14 residues. CDR1 and CDR2 (germline): MGHRA, YSYEKL. CDR3 protein: CASSQLGGTGELFF. For the CDR3, the DNA is TGCGCCAGCAGCCAATTGGGCGGGACCGGGGAGCTGTTTTTT.

A few counts support this clonotype. The V and J genes are TRBV20-1 and TRBJ2-5; D possibly corresponds to TRBD2 (6 bases). The CDR3 sequence is 14 residues long. V shed 0 bases and J shed 5 bases, with 13 bases lying between them. Germline V gene sequence: CDR1 DFQATT, CDR2 SNEGSKA (reference sequence). The CDR3 region has the DNA TGCAGTGCTAGAGATGAGAAGGGAGGCGAGACCCAGTACTTC. Protein: CSARDEKGGETQYF.

This sequence joins TRBV6-2 or TRBV6-3 and TRBJ2-3; 12 bases map to TRBD2. The germline V gene encodes CDR1 MNHEY and CDR2 SVGEGT. Trimming cost V 7 bases and J 4 bases; bases outside gene matches: 3. CDR3 length: 14 residues. CDR3 region: CASKTSGSSDTQYF. The CDR3 nucleotides read TGTGCCAGCAAGACTAGCGGGAGCTCAGATACGCAGTATTTT.

This clonotype was detected ten times or more. The rearrangement joins TRBV28 to TRBJ2-7; a weak D match, TRBD1 (5 bases). Trimming stripped 2 bases from V and 5 bases from J, with 16 bases between. CDR3 length equals 15 residues. Per the germline V gene, CDR1 is MDHEN and CDR2 is SYDVKM. The CDR3 bases are TGTGCCAGCAGTTTAAGGGCCAGGGTTGGGAACGAGCAGTACTTC. It specifies CASSLRARVGNEQYF.

This sequence joins TRBV7-3 and TRBJ2-7; 7 bases line up with TRBD2. V was clipped by 5 bases and J by 3 bases; unmatched bases: 10. The CDR3 runs to 15 residues. Per germline, CDR1 SGHTA and CDR2 FQGTGA. The CDR3 is CASSPERGPIYEQYF. In DNA form, the CDR3 reads TGTGCCAGCAGCCCCGAGCGGGGCCCGATCTACGAGCAGTACTTC.

The V and J genes are TRBV5-6 and TRBJ1-2, with 11 nucleotides matching TRBD1. CDR3 length: 15 residues. Germline values: CDR1 SGHDT, CDR2 YYEEEE. The V and J ends lost 4 bases and 3 bases, in that order; junction bases with no gene match: 5. CDR3 loop: CASSTRDRGYYGYTF. The CDR3 DNA follows: TGTGCCAGCAGCACCCGGGACAGGGGGTACTATGGCTACACCTTC.

In its sample, this clonotype was seen many times. The chain employs TRBV6-1 and TRBJ1-5; D remains unclear. This CDR3 has 15 residues. Looked up from germline, CDR1 is MNHNS and CDR2 is SASEGT. The V gene lost 1 base and the J gene lost 1 base, with 8 bases spanning the gap. The CDR3 loop is CASSEGSESNQPQHF. The CDR3 DNA follows: TGTGCCAGCAGTGAAGGTAGTGAGAGCAATCAGCCCCAGCATTTT.

This clonotype was seen more than once but under ten times. V is TRBV20-1 and J is TRBJ1-1; D not resolved. Per the germline V gene, CDR1 is DFQATT and CDR2 is SNEGSKA (reference sequence). The CDR3 sequence is 14 residues long. V shed 0 bases and J shed 1 base, with 9 bases lying between them. The CDR3 DNA is TGCAGTGCTAGAGATCCCTACAGGAACACTGAAGCTTTCTTT. Protein sequence: CSARDPYRNTEAFF.

The rearrangement links TRBV28 to TRBJ2-5; 8 nucleotides match TRBD1. The CDR3 contains 15 residues. The junction had 3 bases not matched to a gene; V was cut back by 2 bases and J by 1 base. Per germline, CDR1 MDHEN and CDR2 SYDVKM. The CDR3 DNA reads TGTGCCAGCAGTTTAACAGGGGGGATCCAAGAGACCCAGTACTTC. It is translated as CASSLTGGIQETQYF.

This clonotype was observed a handful of times. The chain carries TRBV12-3 or TRBV12-4 and TRBJ2-2, with D possibly being TRBD2 (7 bases). Trimming stripped 8 bases from V and 4 bases from J, with 23 bases between. The CDR3 extends over 17 amino acids. The DNA of the CDR3 is TGTGCCAGCGCAAGGTTGGGTGGGGGGGCACGCACCGGGGAGCTGTTTTTT. Protein sequence: CASARLGGGARTGELFF.

This clonotype was recorded many times. CDR3 nucleotide sequence: TGTGCCAGCAGTTTATGGCAGGGATCCCAAGAGACCCAGTACTTC. This codes for CASSLWQGSQETQYF. The rearrangement uses TRBV28 and TRBJ2-5; D perhaps matches TRBD1 (5 bases). The germline V gene has CDR1 MDHEN and CDR2 SYDVKM. Trimming stripped 0 bases from V and 1 base from J, with 9 bases between. The CDR3 contains 15 residues.

The chain couples TRBV19 to TRBJ1-5; D call uncertain. V was cut by 1 base and J by 4 bases, with 14 bases left in between. The CDR3 runs to 16 residues. Germline loops: CDR1 LNHDA, CDR2 SQIVND (reference sequence). The CDR3 bases are TGTGCCAGTAGTATAGTATCCAGAGGGCGAAATCAGCCCCAGCATTTT. Amino acids: CASSIVSRGRNQPQHF.

This clonotype came up a few times. V usage is TRBV7-9 and J usage is TRBJ2-7; 11 bases are a match to TRBD2. This CDR3 is 16 amino acids long. Germline V gene lookup returns CDR1 SEHNR and CDR2 FQNEAQ (reference sequence). After removal of 1 base from V and 5 bases from J, the junction contained 7 bases not matched to a gene. CDR3 residues: CASSLDSGRARNEQYF. CDR3 sequence (DNA): TGTGCCAGCAGCTTAGATAGCGGGAGGGCCAGAAACGAGCAGTACTTC.

Notes on this clonotype: A much larger clone lies one base from this, so it may be a read error. The J gene is TRBJ2-1, the V gene TRBV7-2, with 13 bases matching TRBD2. Near its end, the DNA agrees better with TRBJ2-7, so the J call may be wrong. Germline V CDR1 and CDR2: SGHTA, FQGNSA. This CDR3 spans 15 amino acids. The CDR3 DNA sequence: TGTGCCAGCAGCCAGGGACTAGCGGGAAACAATGAGCAGTACTTC. It is translated as CASSQGLAGNNEQYF.

The genes are TRBV5-1 and TRBJ2-7; D may be TRBD1 or TRBD2 (7 bases each). The CDR3 is made up of 15 amino acids. Trimming shortened V by 4 bases and J by 2 bases, and 16 bases separated the two germline ends. Germline loops: CDR1 SGHRS, CDR2 YFSETQ. CDR3 DNA sequence: TGCGCCAGCAGCGTTACAGGGGAGGGGGCCTACGAGCAGTACTTC. Translation gives CASSVTGEGAYEQYF.

This clonotype has a count of ten or more. This sequence joins TRBV28 and TRBJ2-3; weak D call: TRBD1 (5 bases). This CDR3 is built from 13 residues. Germline V gene sequence: CDR1 MDHEN, CDR2 SYDVKM. Trimming removed 6 bases at V and 2 bases at J, with 9 bases between. The CDR3 coding sequence is TGTGCCAGCAGCCTCAGGGCCACAGATACGCAGTATTTT. Its protein is CASSLRATDTQYF.

The rearrangement joins TRBV6-1 to TRBJ2-1; TRBD2 aligns across 10 bases. CDR1 is MNHNS, CDR2 SASEGT, per germline. The ends lost 7 bases at V and 4 bases at J; junction bases unmatched: 4. This CDR3 is built from 14 residues. In nucleotides, the CDR3 is TGTGCCAGCATAAGGACTAGCGGATACAATGAGCAGTTCTTC. Translated, it gives CASIRTSGYNEQFF.

To note about this clonotype: The final CDR3 position lacks the conserved phenylalanine or tryptophan, pointing to a likely read error. V is TRBV29-1 and J is TRBJ1-1, with D possibly TRBD1 on 5 matching bases. V lost 7 bases and J lost 5, with 17 bases in between. The CDR3 is 13 amino acids. The germline gives CDR1 SQVTM, CDR2 ANQGSEA. As DNA, the CDR3 is TGCAGCGCCCTGACAGTCCGGGGGACTGAAGCTTTCGTT. It yields the protein CSALTVRGTEAFV.

Ten or more counts support this clonotype. The chain combines TRBV20-1 with TRBJ2-7, with D possibly TRBD2 on 6 matching bases. V was shortened by 6 bases and J by 2 bases, with 14 bases between the two germline ends. This CDR3 contains 13 residues. Germline loops: CDR1 DFQATT, CDR2 SNEGSKA (reference sequence). CDR3 bases: TGCAGTGCAACGGGACTCCGCCCCTACGAGCAGTACTTC. Protein product: CSATGLRPYEQYF.

This clonotype was counted ten times or more. The chain joins TRBV29-1 to TRBJ1-2, with a possible D match to TRBD1 (6 bases). Germline CDR1 and CDR2: SQVTM and ANQGSEA. The CDR3 contains 15 residues. Trimming took 0 bases from V and 1 from J, leaving 12 bases between them. CDR3: CSVEDWTVNNYGYTF. CDR3 sequence (DNA): TGCAGCGTTGAAGATTGGACAGTCAATAACTATGGCTACACCTTC. Based on the CDR3 plus reference TRBV29-1 and TRBJ1-2, the full variable domain is SAVISQKPSRDICQRGTSLTIQCQVDSQVTMMFWYRQQPGQSLTLIATANQGSEATYESGFVIDKFPISRPNLTFSTLTVSNMSPEDSSIYLCSVEDWTVNNYGYTFGSGTRLTVV.

The genes are TRBV30 and TRBJ1-1, with D hard to call. There are 14 residues in the CDR3. Germline V gives CDR1 GTSNPN, CDR2 SVGIG (reference sequence). With 0 bases removed from V and 1 base from J, the gap between germline ends came to 9 bases. CDR3 sequence (DNA): TGTGCCTGGAGTGTAAGGAGTTGGAACACTGAAGCTTTCTTT. Amino acid sequence: CAWSVRSWNTEAFF.

The genes are TRBV20-1 and TRBJ2-7, with 12 bases identical to TRBD2. Germline trimming cut 5 bases from V and 5 bases from J; bases unmatched to any gene: 4. This CDR3 contains 13 residues. Germline CDR1 DFQATT, CDR2 SNEGSKA (reference sequence). The CDR3, as DNA: TGCAGTGCTCAGACTAGCGGGAGCGACGAGCAGTACTTC. It specifies CSAQTSGSDEQYF.